This T cell receptor beta chain was profiled in a study of cytomegalovirus exposure and HLA in healthy donors. Study in general: Some 85 million unique TCRs, all from HLA-typed donors, were included in an early release of the data. Whole-study results and caveats: A later analysis reportedly found that, within productive TCRs, an Asian-associated ancestry cluster had fewer N-insertions than the mean observed across the approximately 700 donors.

This clone has just a few counts. The antigen remains unidentified. Trimming left V 0 bases short and J 9 bases short, with 14 bases between. The V gene's germline CDR1 is LGHNA and CDR2 YNFKEQ. CDR3 size: 15 residues. The primer mix had 60 Vbeta and 13 Jbeta primers. Original handling: As a later analysis found, there were 80 million or so unique TCR beta chains, of which approximately 10 million were shared. Only in-frame clones appear in the TCRdb table, and some are missing; sequencing was by immunoSEQ multiplex PCR. The V and J calls and clone size are taken from that table; D and trimming were inferred from the DNA. Of 150,000 to 200,000 clones in the sample, 82% were seen once.

The source is a man between 40 and 49 years old in good health and CMV-seronegative. Sequencing was carried out using PBMCs. The chain combines TRBV4-2 with TRBJ2-2, with D tentatively TRBD1 (5 bases). CDR3 residues: CASSQEAGSGRELFF. CDR3 in DNA: TGTGCCAGCAGCCAAGAAGCAGGGTCAGGCCGGGAGCTGTTTTTT.